This T cell receptor (beta chain) comes out of a study of blood T cell repertoires in COVID-19. Study information: Sources were T cells, B-cell-depleted T cells, or PBMCs; the material itself was cDNA or gDNA.

V shed 7 bases and J 4 bases; nucleotides not matched to a gene: 12. This CDR3 contains 15 residues. Germline CDR1 and CDR2: SQVTM and ANQGSEA. The repertoire was sequenced with immunoSEQ multiplex PCR; TCRdb's copy has only in-frame clones and lacks some. The table lists roughly 90,000 clones, around 90% of them singletons, with 2.5% to 3% in the top ten. This clone was seen only once. Seattle patients were enrolled while actively infected and followed longitudinally. This receptor was obtained from a man aged 50 to 59 with COVID-19, enrolled during active disease. The chain couples TRBV29-1 to TRBJ2-2, with 7 bases matching TRBD1. Specimen: peripheral blood. Here the CDR3 reads CSATPGTATTGELFF. The CDR3 DNA reads TGCAGCGCAACCCCCGGGACAGCCACCACCGGGGAGCTGTTTTTT.